Sequencing of this T cell receptor beta chain was carried out in a study of T-cell reconstitution after alpha-beta-depleted transplantation in children. Germline loops: CDR1 SGHAT, CDR2 FQNNGV. The V segment lost 5 bases and the J segment 7 bases; nucleotides outside the gene matches: 8. The CDR3 runs to 14 residues. Molecular barcoding with unique molecular identifiers was used for the TCRbeta library. A single record per CDR3 protein comes from TCRdb applying MiXCR to the PCR reads. The sample has roughly 220,000 distinct CDR3 sequences; more than 7.5% are singletons. At least ten counts were recorded for this clonotype.

The V and J genes are TRBV11-2 and TRBJ2-1; TRBD1 matches 7 bases. This sequence was found in a human donor who donated a stem cell graft to a child with SCID. Here the sequenced sample was PBMCs from the stem cell graft donor, taken from the stem cell graft. CDR3 sequence (DNA): TGTGCCAGCAGCGTATTTTCAGGGGGAAATGAGCAGTTCTTC. Translating gives CASSVFSGGNEQFF. Based on the CDR3 plus reference TRBV11-2 and TRBJ2-1, the full variable domain is EAGVAQSPRYKIIEKRQSVAFWCNPISGHATLYWYQQILGQGPKLLIQFQNNGVVDDSQLPKDRFSAERLKGVDSTLKIQPAKLEDSAVYLCASSVFSGGNEQFFGPGTRLTVL.